This T cell receptor (beta chain) was obtained from a study of T cell repertoires in cytomegalovirus infection. TCRdb reprocessed the reads with MiXCR, giving one entry per CDR3 protein. Among around 490,000 distinct CDR3 sequences listed, around a quarter were seen once. With respect to this clonotype: What it binds is not known.

Study-level points and caveats: In two of eight donors, the top clonotype was HLA-C-restricted CMV-specific.

Germline loops: CDR1 SGHNT, CDR2 YENEEA. V dropped 1 base and J dropped 3 bases, with 14 bases sitting between them. The CDR3 runs to 16 residues. The material sequenced was PBMCs. The TCR comes from a human donor in good health (CMV status not recorded). Some clones in this sample may be carry-over from other donors' samples. The chain carries TRBV11-3 and TRBJ2-3; D uncertain. Here the CDR3 reads CASSLVSGLGTDTQYF. The CDR3 DNA reads as TGTGCCAGCAGCTTAGTTTCTGGGCTGGGGACAGATACGCAGTATTTT.